A single sample gave rise to the 20 T cell receptor beta chains below, sequenced in a study of T-cell reconstitution after alpha-beta-depleted transplantation in children. Unique molecular identifiers were used in preparing the TCRbeta library. A single record per CDR3 protein comes from TCRdb applying MiXCR to the PCR reads. Seen here are about 90,000 distinct CDR3 sequences, about 14% observed once, and the top ten hold around a fifth. The sequences come from PBMCs, mostly from graft donor cells, collected 180 days after TCRalphabeta/CD19-depleted stem cell transplant. Receptor source: a male patient under 10 years old who had a stem cell transplant for acute lymphoblastic leukemia, so the T cells may come from the graft donor.

The chain uses TRBV14 and TRBJ2-7; D ambiguous. Trimming removed 3 bases from V and 7 bases from J, with 10 bases in between. This CDR3 region has 12 residues. Germline V CDR1 and CDR2: SGHDN, FVKESK. As DNA, the CDR3 is TGTGCCAGCAGCCAGGGGTGGAGTGAGCAGTACTTC. Protein sequence: CASSQGWSEQYF.

The rearrangement uses TRBV12-3 or TRBV12-4 and TRBJ2-1; no clear D gene. This CDR3 spans 13 amino acids. The ends were cut back, 2 bases at V and 6 bases at J, with 8 bases in the middle. CDR3 coding DNA: TGTGCCAGCAGTTTACGTCCCAGCAATGAGCAGTTCTTC. Protein sequence: CASSLRPSNEQFF.

The V call is TRBV7-8, the J call TRBJ2-1; D assignment may be TRBD1 or TRBD2 (5 bases each). Deletions cut 5 bases from V and 8 bases from J, with 16 bases between. CDR1 is SGHVS, CDR2 FQNEAQ, per germline. CDR3 length: 14 amino acids. For the CDR3, the DNA is TGTGCCAGCAGCCCCCGGGGCTCTGGGGATGAGCAGTTCTTC. This codes for CASSPRGSGDEQFF.

The rearrangement joins TRBV19 to TRBJ2-3; D is unresolved. V was cut by 3 bases and J by 2 bases, with 6 bases left in between. CDR3 length equals 13 residues. The germline V gene has CDR1 LNHDA and CDR2 SQIVND (reference sequence). This CDR3 reads CASSMMTTDTQYF. The CDR3 nucleotides read TGTGCCAGTAGTATGATGACCACAGATACGCAGTATTTT.

This clonotype was seen a few times. The chain links TRBV29-1 to TRBJ2-6, with D perhaps matching TRBD1 or TRBD2 (5 bases each). The CDR3 contains 16 residues. The V gene's germline CDR1 is SQVTM and CDR2 ANQGSEA. Trimming cost V 0 bases and J 2 bases, with 11 bases left between them. CDR3 nucleotides: TGCAGCGTTGAAGATCTTGGGGGAACTGGGGCCAACGTCCTGACTTTC. It is translated as CSVEDLGGTGANVLTF.

This clonotype has a handful of counts. The chain employs TRBV29-1 and TRBJ1-2; 7 bases fit TRBD1. The junction had 10 bases not matched to a gene; V was cut back by 4 bases and J by 5 bases. The CDR3 totals 14 residues. CDR1 SQVTM and CDR2 ANQGSEA come from the germline V gene. CDR3 sequence (DNA): TGCAGCGTTGGCCCAGGGGGGGGGCTGTATGGCTACACCTTC. Its translation: CSVGPGGGLYGYTF.

This clonotype was found many times. This chain joins TRBV7-9 and TRBJ1-4, with 9 nucleotides matching TRBD1. CDR1 SEHNR and CDR2 FQNEAQ come from the germline V gene (reference sequence). The V segment lost 6 bases and the J segment 7 bases; nucleotides outside the gene matches: 6. This CDR3 region has 14 residues. This CDR3 is CASSQGQGAEKLFF. The CDR3 DNA reads TGTGCCAGCAGTCAGGGACAGGGTGCTGAAAAACTGTTTTTT.

The chain uses TRBV5-1 and TRBJ1-2, with no clear D. The CDR3 totals 15 residues. Trimming shortened V by 0 bases and J by 3 bases, and 12 bases separated the two germline ends. Germline lookup yields CDR1 SGHRS and CDR2 YFSETQ. The CDR3 region is CASSLGRIVYYGYTF. The CDR3 DNA sequence: TGCGCCAGCAGCTTGGGGCGTATAGTGTACTATGGCTACACCTTC.

Here the CDR3 DNA reads TGTGCCAGCAGTTACGACAGTCCACGGACGGAACAAGAGACCCAGTACTTC. It codes for CASSYDSPRTEQETQYF. The V and J genes are TRBV6-5 and TRBJ2-5; possible D gene TRBD1, 5 bases. The V and J ends lost 2 bases and 2 bases respectively, with 18 bases between them. The CDR3 consists of 17 residues. CDR1 and CDR2 from the germline V gene are MNHEY and SVGAGI.

This clonotype was picked up a small number of times. This sequence joins TRBV4-3 and TRBJ1-1; weak D call: TRBD1 (6 bases). Germline CDR1 is LGHNA and CDR2 is YSLEER. Between the trimmed V and J ends, which lost 0 bases and 3 bases, there was a span of 11 bases. CDR3 length: 15 amino acids. The CDR3 coding sequence is TGCGCCAGCAGCCAAGATGGGGGGCCGGACACTGAAGCTTTCTTT. Translated: CASSQDGGPDTEAFF.

Ten or more counts support this clonotype. The J gene is TRBJ2-7, the V gene TRBV5-1, with 11 bases aligning to TRBD1. The germline gives CDR1 SGHRS, CDR2 YFSETQ. Trimming at V came to 4 bases and at J to 1 base, leaving 7 bases not matched to a gene. This CDR3 is 16 amino acids long. CDR3 sequence: CASSPGQGAVSYEQYF. The CDR3 region has the DNA TGCGCCAGCAGCCCTGGACAGGGGGCCGTATCCTACGAGCAGTACTTC. Full variable domain (outside the CDR3, taken from reference TRBV5-1 and TRBJ2-7): KAGVTQTPRYLIKTRGQQVTLSCSPISGHRSVSWYQQTPGQGLQFLFEYFSETQRNKGNFPGRFSGRQFSNSRSEMNVSTLELGDSALYLCASSPGQGAVSYEQYFGPGTRLTVT.

This clonotype was seen many times. CDR3 amino acids: CASSQLSEQYF. CDR3 nucleotide sequence: TGTGCCAGCAGCCAGCTGTCCGAGCAGTACTTC. This sequence joins TRBV7-2 and TRBJ2-7, with D unclear. V was clipped by 5 bases and J by 6 bases, with 8 bases between them. CDR3 length: 11 amino acids. CDR1 is SGHTA and CDR2 is FQGNSA in the germline V gene. The complete variable domain, with remaining parts taken from reference TRBV7-2 and TRBJ2-7, reads GAGVSQSPSNKVTEKGKDVELRCDPISGHTALYWYRQSLGQGLEFLIYFQGNSAPDKSGLPSDRFSAERTGGSVSTLTIQRTQQEDSAVYLCASSQLSEQYFGPGTRLTVT.

The rearrangement uses TRBV20-1 and TRBJ1-2, with D perhaps TRBD1 (5 bases). Trimming left V 3 bases short and J 8 bases short, with 25 bases between. CDR1 DFQATT and CDR2 SNEGSKA come from the germline V gene (reference sequence). The CDR3 has 16 amino acids. CDR3 in amino acids: CSARDRDGREGWGYTF. The CDR3 DNA reads as TGCAGTGCTAGGGACCGGGACGGTCGAGAAGGTTGGGGCTACACCTTC.

This clonotype was observed a handful of times. V gene TRBV18 combines with J gene TRBJ1-1; no clear D. Deletions cut 1 base from V and 1 base from J, with 7 bases between. The length of the CDR3 is 14 residues. Per germline, CDR1 KGHSH and CDR2 LQKENI. This CDR3 reads CASSPLSANTEAFF. The CDR3 coding sequence is TGTGCCAGCTCACCACTATCAGCGAACACTGAAGCTTTCTTT.

The genes are TRBV12-5 and TRBJ1-1; no reliable D call. The CDR3 consists of 14 residues. Trimming took 2 bases from V and 0 from J, leaving 7 bases between them. Germline CDR1 is LGHNT and CDR2 is FRNRAP. CDR3 sequence: CASGLTLLNTEAFF. The CDR3 DNA follows: TGTGCTAGTGGTTTGACTTTGCTGAACACTGAAGCTTTCTTT.

This clonotype was recorded many times. The chain links TRBV20-1 to TRBJ1-4, with a weak D call TRBD1 (5 bases). The CDR3 spans 15 residues. V was trimmed by 3 bases and J by 2 bases, leaving 13 bases between them. The germline V gene encodes CDR1 DFQATT and CDR2 SNEGSKA (reference sequence). The CDR3 nucleotides are TGCAGTGCTAGCCTCGACAGTGGGACTAATGAAAAACTGTTTTTT. Its protein is CSASLDSGTNEKLFF.

In this sample, this clonotype turned up a few times. The V gene is TRBV5-4, the J gene TRBJ1-1; a possible D gene is TRBD1 (6 bases). The germline V and J ends were trimmed by 4 bases and 4 bases, with 14 bases remaining between them. Germline loops: CDR1 SGHNT, CDR2 YYREEE (reference sequence). The CDR3 sequence is 14 residues long. The CDR3 coding sequence is TGTGCCAGCAGCCCCGACAGGAGGTTCACTGAAGCTTTCTTT. Its translation: CASSPDRRFTEAFF.

V and J are TRBV20-1 and TRBJ1-2, with D unresolved. CDR3 length equals 12 residues. Per germline, CDR1 DFQATT and CDR2 SNEGSKA (reference sequence). CDR3 residues: CSERPFGYGYTF. The CDR3 DNA follows: TGCAGCGAAAGGCCCTTCGGCTATGGCTACACCTTC.

This clonotype showed up just a few times. This chain links TRBV12-3 or TRBV12-4 with TRBJ2-5; 7 positions match TRBD2. There are 16 residues in the CDR3. The V gene end was trimmed by 0 bases and the J gene end by 0 bases; junction bases not matched to a gene: 4. Here the CDR3 reads CASSLAPGGNQETQYF. The CDR3 DNA reads as TGTGCCAGCAGTTTAGCGCCGGGGGGAAACCAAGAGACCCAGTACTTC.

V usage is TRBV25-1 and J usage is TRBJ1-2; D is ambiguous. CDR3 length: 14 residues. V lost 3 bases to trimming and J lost 2 bases, with 10 bases between them. Germline V CDR1 and CDR2: MGHDK, SYGVNS. The CDR3 DNA reads as TGTGCCAGCAGTGAGGGCCCCTTGAACTATGGCTACACCTTC. Protein: CASSEGPLNYGYTF.